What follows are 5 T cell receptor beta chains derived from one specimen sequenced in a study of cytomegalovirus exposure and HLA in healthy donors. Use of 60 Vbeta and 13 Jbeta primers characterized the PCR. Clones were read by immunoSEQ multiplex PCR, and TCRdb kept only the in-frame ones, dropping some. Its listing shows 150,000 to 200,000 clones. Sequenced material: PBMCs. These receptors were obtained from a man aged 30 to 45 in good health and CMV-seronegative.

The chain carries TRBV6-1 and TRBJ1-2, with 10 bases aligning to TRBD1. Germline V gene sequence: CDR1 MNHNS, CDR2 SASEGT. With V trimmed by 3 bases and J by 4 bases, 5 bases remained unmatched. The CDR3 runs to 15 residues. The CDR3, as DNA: TGTGCCAGCAGTGATGGGGGGACAGGGGTCTATGGCTACACCTTC. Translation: CASSDGGTGVYGYTF.

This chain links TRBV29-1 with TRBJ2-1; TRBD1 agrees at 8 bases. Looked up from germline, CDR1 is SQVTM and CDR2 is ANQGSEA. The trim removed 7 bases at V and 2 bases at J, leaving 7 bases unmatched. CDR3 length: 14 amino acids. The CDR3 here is CSGRNRGAYNEQFF. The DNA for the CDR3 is TGCAGCGGGCGAAACAGGGGGGCCTACAATGAGCAGTTCTTC.

In DNA, the CDR3 is TGTGCCAGCAGCTTGGCCGTCGCAGATACGCAGTATTTT. Amino acid sequence: CASSLAVADTQYF. The chain is built from TRBV5-6 and TRBJ2-3; D ambiguous. The V gene's germline CDR1 is SGHDT and CDR2 YYEEEE. This CDR3 comprises 13 residues. Trimming removed 0 bases from V and 4 bases from J, with 6 bases in between.

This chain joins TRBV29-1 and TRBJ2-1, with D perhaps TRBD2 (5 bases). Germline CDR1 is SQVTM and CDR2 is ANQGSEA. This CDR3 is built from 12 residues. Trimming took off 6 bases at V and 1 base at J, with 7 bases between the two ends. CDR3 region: CSVWESYNEQFF. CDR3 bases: TGCAGCGTATGGGAGTCCTACAATGAGCAGTTCTTC.

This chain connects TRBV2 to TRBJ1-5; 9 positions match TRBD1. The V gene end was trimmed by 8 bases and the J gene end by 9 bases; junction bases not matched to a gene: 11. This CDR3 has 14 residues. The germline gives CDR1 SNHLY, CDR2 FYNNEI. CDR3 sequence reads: CASSMGQGGRPQHF. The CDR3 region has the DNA TGTGCCAGCTCAATGGGACAGGGAGGTAGGCCCCAGCATTTT.